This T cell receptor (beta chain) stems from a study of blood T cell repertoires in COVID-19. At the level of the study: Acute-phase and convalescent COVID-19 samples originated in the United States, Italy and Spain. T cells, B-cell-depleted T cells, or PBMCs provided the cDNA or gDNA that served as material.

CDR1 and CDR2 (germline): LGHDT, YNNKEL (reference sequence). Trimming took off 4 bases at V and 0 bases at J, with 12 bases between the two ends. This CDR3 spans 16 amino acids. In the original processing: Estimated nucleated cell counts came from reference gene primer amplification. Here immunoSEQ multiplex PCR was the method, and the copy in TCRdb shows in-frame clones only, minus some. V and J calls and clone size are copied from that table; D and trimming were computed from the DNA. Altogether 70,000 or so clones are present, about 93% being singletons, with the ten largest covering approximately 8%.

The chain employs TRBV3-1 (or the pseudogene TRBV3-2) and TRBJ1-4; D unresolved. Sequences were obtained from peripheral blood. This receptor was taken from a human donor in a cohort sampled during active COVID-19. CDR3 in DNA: TGTGCCAGCAGCCTAGGACCGGGAGCAACTAATGAAAAACTGTTTTTT. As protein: CASSLGPGATNEKLFF.